This passage covers 15 T cell receptor beta chains from one sample sequenced in a study of molecular identifiers for immune sequencing clone quantification (dated by TCRdb to the late 2010s). Preparation of the library involved PCR. Sequencing took place on an Illumina HiSeq 4000. TCRdb trimmed public reads at Q25 via fastp, called clones via MiXCR and kept in-frame beta chains. Merged by CDR3 protein, the rows form single entries marked with the most common genes and DNA. For this sample there are 490,000 or so distinct CDR3 sequences; about a fifth appear just once. About 0.8% of the sample comes from the top ten. The sequencing sample was made of naive CD8+ T cells from blood, with Jurkat cell RNA spiked in. Per the publication, the cell subset or site label means: FACS-sorted CD8+CD4-CCR7+CD45RA+ naive T cells. The receptor source for this set is a human donor in good health. Some libraries in this study had Jurkat cell RNA spiked in.

The CDR3 protein is CASSVPGQGDTGELFF. The CDR3 DNA reads TGTGCCAGCAGTGTGCCGGGACAGGGGGACACCGGGGAGCTGTTTTTT. This rearrangement joins TRBV7-9 to TRBJ2-2, with 11 bases lining up with TRBD1. V trimming: 6 bases; J trimming: 3 bases; junction bases outside the gene matches: 6. The CDR3 length is 16 residues. Germline V lookup: CDR1 SEHNR, CDR2 FQNEAQ (reference sequence). The whole variable domain, remainder taken from reference TRBV7-9 and TRBJ2-2, is DTGVSQNPRHKITKRGQNVTFRCDPISEHNRLYWYRQTLGQGPEFLTYFQNEAQLEKSRLLSDRFSAERPKGSFSTLEIQRTEQGDSAMYLCASSVPGQGDTGELFFGEGSRLTVL.

Only a few counts were recorded for this clonotype. The chain combines TRBV7-9 with TRBJ1-2; the match to TRBD1 covers 7 bases. V lost 1 base, J lost 8 bases, and 10 bases stayed unmatched. This CDR3 comprises 15 residues. Germline values: CDR1 SEHNR, CDR2 FQNEAQ (reference sequence). The CDR3 loop is CASSLEDRPYFGYTF. DNA for the CDR3: TGTGCCAGCAGCTTAGAGGACAGGCCTTATTTCGGCTACACCTTC.

This clonotype occurred many times. The chain combines TRBV4-1 with TRBJ1-1; D not resolved. There are 14 residues in the CDR3. In germline, CDR1 is MGHRA, CDR2 YSYEKL. Trimming removed 0 bases at V and 0 bases at J, with 5 bases between. The CDR3 is CASSQDSLNTEAFF. The CDR3 coding sequence is TGCGCCAGCAGCCAAGATAGTTTGAACACTGAAGCTTTCTTT.

This clonotype occurred a few times. The V and J genes are TRBV7-6 and TRBJ2-5; a possible D gene is TRBD1 (6 bases). The CDR3 totals 13 residues. Trimming cost V 1 base and J 4 bases, with 7 bases left between them. The germline V gene has CDR1 SGHVS and CDR2 FNYEAQ. The CDR3, as DNA: TGTGCCAGCAGCTTAGACAGGGTAGAGACCCAGTACTTC. Encoded protein: CASSLDRVETQYF.

This clonotype was counted a few times. This chain links TRBV4-3 with TRBJ1-5; the match to TRBD1 covers 12 bases. Germline V lookup: CDR1 LGHNA, CDR2 YSLEER. This CDR3 spans 20 amino acids. The J segment lost 9 bases and the V segment lost 1 base, leaving 19 bases of the junction unmatched. This chain's CDR3 is CASSQGGYGTGGSRAGPQHF. The CDR3, as DNA: TGCGCCAGCAGCCAAGGGGGATACGGGACAGGGGGCTCCCGGGCCGGGCCCCAGCATTTT.

This clonotype was counted at least ten times. The V gene is TRBV25-1, the J gene TRBJ2-7; 8 positions match TRBD2. With V trimmed by 4 bases and J by 3 bases, 5 bases remained unmatched. Germline values: CDR1 MGHDK, CDR2 SYGVNS. The CDR3 length is 14 residues. CDR3 amino acids: CASSALSGGYEQYF. CDR3 nucleotide sequence: TGTGCCAGCAGTGCCCTAAGCGGGGGCTACGAGCAGTACTTC.

Many counts were recorded for this clonotype. The chain uses TRBV25-1 and TRBJ2-7; D is perhaps TRBD1 or TRBD2 (5 bases each). CDR3 size: 14 residues. Trimming took off 3 bases at V and 3 bases at J, with 12 bases between the two ends. Germline V gives CDR1 MGHDK, CDR2 SYGVNS. The DNA for the CDR3 is TGTGCCAGCAGTGACAGCCTGAGGGGCTACGAGCAGTACTTC. Its protein product is CASSDSLRGYEQYF.

This clonotype was seen ten or more times. J is TRBJ2-2 and V is TRBV20-1; D may be TRBD2 (5 bases). V lost 1 base and J lost 1, with 7 bases in between. In germline, CDR1 is DFQATT, CDR2 SNEGSKA (reference sequence). This CDR3 region has 14 residues. The CDR3 DNA reads as TGCAGTGCTAGAGTGGACTGGAACACCGGGGAGCTGTTTTTT. Protein: CSARVDWNTGELFF.

About this clonotype itself: This may come from a read error, since a much larger clone is one base off. J is TRBJ1-1 and V is TRBV27; TRBD1 aligns across 11 bases. The CDR3 is 18 amino acids. V lost 7 bases and J lost 3; bases outside the gene matches: 16. Germline CDR1 reads MNHEY; CDR2 reads SMNVEV (reference sequence). CDR3 in DNA: TGTGCCAGCATTTTGATTGGACAGGGGGCGGTTGGGGACACTGAAGCTTTCTTT. This codes for CASILIGQGAVGDTEAFF.

The V call is TRBV27, the J call TRBJ2-2; maybe TRBD1 (6 bases). The V gene's germline CDR1 is MNHEY and CDR2 SMNVEV (reference sequence). The CDR3 length is 17 residues. The V gene lost 5 bases and the J gene lost 3 bases, with 19 bases spanning the gap. For the CDR3, the DNA is TGTGCCAGCAGTCTACTACCGGCAGGGGCCGACACCGGGGAGCTGTTTTTT. Amino acids: CASSLLPAGADTGELFF.

This clonotype turned up a few times. The chain's CDR3 is CASSVISPNTGELFF. CDR3 bases: TGTGCCAGCAGTGTAATAAGTCCGAACACCGGGGAGCTGTTTTTT. This chain connects TRBV6-1 to TRBJ2-2, with unresolved D. The V gene's germline CDR1 is MNHNS and CDR2 SASEGT. The V end was cut by 4 bases, the J end by 0 bases, with 9 bases between. The CDR3 has 15 residues.

The chain combines TRBV12-3 or TRBV12-4 with TRBJ1-5; no definite D call. Between the trimmed V and J ends, which lost 1 base and 7 bases, there was a span of 8 bases. The CDR3 has 13 amino acids. The DNA for the CDR3 is TGTGCCAGCAGTTTAGTTGTGGTGCAGCCCCAGCATTTT. Residues: CASSLVVVQPQHF.

About this clonotype itself: A much larger clone differs by one base, so this may be a read error. The chain is built from TRBV2 and TRBJ2-2; 7 positions agree with TRBD1. The V and J ends lost 8 bases and 2 bases, in that order; junction bases with no gene match: 5. The CDR3 is 14 amino acids. Germline V gives CDR1 SNHLY, CDR2 FYNNEI. The CDR3 bases are TGTGCCAGCCCTCGGGACAGTAACACCGGGGAGCTGTTTTTT. It is translated as CASPRDSNTGELFF.

This clonotype was counted at least ten times. V gene TRBV29-1 combines with J gene TRBJ2-2; D is unclear. Trimming left V 4 bases short and J 4 bases short, with 4 bases between. The length of the CDR3 is 11 residues. Per the germline V gene, CDR1 is SQVTM and CDR2 is ANQGSEA. This CDR3 is CSVASTGELFF. CDR3 DNA sequence: TGCAGCGTTGCGAGCACCGGGGAGCTGTTTTTT.

This clonotype was recorded a few times. This chain uses TRBV5-4 with TRBJ2-7; D not certain. CDR3 length equals 14 residues. V was trimmed by 4 bases and J by 6 bases, leaving 17 bases between them. The germline CDR1 and CDR2 sequences are SGHNT and YYREEE (reference sequence). In nucleotides, the CDR3 is TGTGCCAGCAGCCCGCTGTCGTCCTCTCGCGAGCAGTACTTC. It encodes CASSPLSSSREQYF. The complete variable domain, with remaining parts taken from reference TRBV5-4 and TRBJ2-7, reads ETGVTQSPTHLIKTRGQQVTLRCSSQSGHNTVSWYQQALGQGPQFIFQYYREEENGRGNFPPRFSGLQFPNYSSELNVNALELDDSALYLCASSPLSSSREQYFGPGTRLTVT.